One T cell receptor (beta chain) is described in this entry. It lacks a known antigen. The sample holds no much larger clone one base away, and base qualities are not on file. The data belong to a study of blood T cell repertoires in COVID-19 (dated by TCRdb to the early 2020s). Study-wide context: Samples from collaborators originated in the United States, Italy and Spain and spanned both the acute and convalescent phases of COVID-19. The prospective study material was composed of cDNA or gDNA derived from T cells, B-cell-depleted T cells, or PBMCs. Deeply sampled blood TCRbeta repertoires from subjects exposed to, actively infected with, or recovered from COVID-19 were included in the dataset. The repertoires were released in a freely available public database intended as a resource for research on the immune response to SARS-CoV-2. The samples were drawn from the first 160 participants of the ongoing ImmuneRACE study and from some 1,300 subjects provided by 6 global collaborators. A de-identified subject ID, COVID-19 status, age in years and sex were almost always included in the sample metadata. Where HLA class I and class II types were available, the types were taken from metadata supplied by the sample provider, not from assay-based typing. Beyond this particular receptor, the publication reports: Clinical and demographic metadata were provided uncurated, with the amount varying by source and participant.

The immunoSEQ Assay, a bias-controlled multiplex PCR, was used to amplify TCRbeta CDR3 regions from genomic DNA. The authors' pipeline ran thus. Within the assay, amplification of reference gene primers was used to estimate how many nucleated cells each sample contained. To quantify the absolute abundance of each unique TCRbeta CDR3 rearrangement, sequence reads were collapsed and filtered. For each sample, productive Simpson clonality was calculated as the square root of Simpson's diversity index over productive rearrangements. TCRdb provides this immuneACCESS table in a form limited to in-frame rearrangements. Some clones are lacking; in checked studies, under half of them reflect an unresolved V gene, and why the rest are absent is not known. V and J calls and clone size are given by that table; D and trimming were obtained from the DNA. A total of about 220,000 clones appear in this sample, approximately 83% of them only once. In total, the top ten clones hold around 3.5% of the sample.

Enrolling through a virtual design, the prospective study's participants ranged in age from roughly 18 to 100 years and lived across 20 to 25 United States geographic areas. Cohort assignment in the prospective study relied on participant-reported clinical history from a screening survey and a study questionnaire. Exposed participants were defined as having been in contact with someone with a PCR-confirmed or clinician-diagnosed COVID-19 case within 2 weeks of study entry. In the prospective study, mobile phlebotomists collected whole blood, serum and a nasopharyngeal or oropharyngeal swab from each participant. Additional blood draws and questionnaires over an approximately 2-month period could optionally be provided by prospective study participants. Before DNA extraction, blood samples from the prospective study were shipped at room temperature or frozen. From the cysteine through the phenylalanine, the CDR3 covers 14 amino acids. The only DNA kept is the CDR3, 42 bases in frame from the first base. Cut back by 3 bases and 1 base, the V and J ends lie 10 bases apart. The germline V gene encodes CDR1 SGDLS and CDR2 YYNGEE.

The sequence was collected from a woman aged 40 to 50 who had been exposed to COVID-19. The chain is assembled from TRBV9 and TRBJ1-1, with no D gene named confidently. The sample was PBMCs or T cells enriched from blood (not recorded which). The DNA is TGTGCCAGCAGCGGAGGAGGTTGGAACACTGAAGCTTTCTTT. Translated, it reads CASSGGGWNTEAFF.